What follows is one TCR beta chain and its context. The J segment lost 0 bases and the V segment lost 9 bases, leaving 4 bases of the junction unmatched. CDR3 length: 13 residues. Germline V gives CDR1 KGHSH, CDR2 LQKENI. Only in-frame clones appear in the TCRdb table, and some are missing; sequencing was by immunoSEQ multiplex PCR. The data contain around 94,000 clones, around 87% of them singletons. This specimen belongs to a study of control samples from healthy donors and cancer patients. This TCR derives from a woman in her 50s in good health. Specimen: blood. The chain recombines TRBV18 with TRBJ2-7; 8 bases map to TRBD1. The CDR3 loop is CASGQGLSYEQYF. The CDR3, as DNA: TGTGCCAGTGGACAGGGACTCTCCTACGAGCAGTACTTC.